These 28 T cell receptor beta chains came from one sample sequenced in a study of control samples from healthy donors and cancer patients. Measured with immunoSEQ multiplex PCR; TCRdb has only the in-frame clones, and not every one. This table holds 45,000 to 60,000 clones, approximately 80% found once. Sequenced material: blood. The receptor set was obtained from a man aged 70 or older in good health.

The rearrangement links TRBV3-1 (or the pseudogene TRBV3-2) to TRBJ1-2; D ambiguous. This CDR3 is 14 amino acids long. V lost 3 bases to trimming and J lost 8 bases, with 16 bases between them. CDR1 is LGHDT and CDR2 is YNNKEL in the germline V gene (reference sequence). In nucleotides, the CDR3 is TGTGCCAGCAGCCACGGTGGCTGGGCAGGCGGCTACACCTTC. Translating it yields CASSHGGWAGGYTF.

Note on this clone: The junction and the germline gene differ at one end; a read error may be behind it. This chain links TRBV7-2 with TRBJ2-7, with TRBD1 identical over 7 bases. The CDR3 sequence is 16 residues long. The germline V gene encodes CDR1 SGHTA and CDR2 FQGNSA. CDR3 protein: CASSIAQGSASYEQYF. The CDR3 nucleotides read TGTGCCAGCAGCATAGCACAGGGGTCAGCTTCCTACGAGCAGTACTTC.

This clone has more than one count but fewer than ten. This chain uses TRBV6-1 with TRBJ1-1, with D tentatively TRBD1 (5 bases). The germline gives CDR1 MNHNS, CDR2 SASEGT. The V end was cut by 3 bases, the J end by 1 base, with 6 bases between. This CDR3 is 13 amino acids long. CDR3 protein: CASSDRENTEAFF. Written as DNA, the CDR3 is TGTGCCAGCAGTGACAGGGAGAACACTGAAGCTTTCTTT.

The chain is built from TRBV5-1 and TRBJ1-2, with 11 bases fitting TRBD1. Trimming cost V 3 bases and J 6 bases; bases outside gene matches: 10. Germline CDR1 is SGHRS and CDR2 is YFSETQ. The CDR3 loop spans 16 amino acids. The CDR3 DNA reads TGCGCCAGCAGCTCCCGCCCGGACAGGGGGCGTGATGGCTACACCTTC. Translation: CASSSRPDRGRDGYTF.

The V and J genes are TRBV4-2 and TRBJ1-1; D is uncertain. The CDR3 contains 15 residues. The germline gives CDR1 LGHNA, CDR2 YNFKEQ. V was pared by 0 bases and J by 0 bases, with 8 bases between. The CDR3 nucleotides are TGTGCCAGCAGCCAAGATTTAGGGTTGAACACTGAAGCTTTCTTT. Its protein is CASSQDLGLNTEAFF.

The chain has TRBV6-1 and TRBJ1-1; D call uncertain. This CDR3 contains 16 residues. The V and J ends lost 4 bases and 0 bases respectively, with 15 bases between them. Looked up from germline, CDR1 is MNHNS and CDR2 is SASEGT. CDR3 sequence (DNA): TGTGCCAGCAGTGGCTTGGACGGAACGATGAACACTGAAGCTTTCTTT. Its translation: CASSGLDGTMNTEAFF.

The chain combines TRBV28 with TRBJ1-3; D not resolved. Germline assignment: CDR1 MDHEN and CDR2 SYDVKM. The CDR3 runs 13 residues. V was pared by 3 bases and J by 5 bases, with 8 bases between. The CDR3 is CASSFIERNTIYF. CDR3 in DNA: TGTGCCAGCAGTTTCATTGAGAGAAACACCATATATTTT. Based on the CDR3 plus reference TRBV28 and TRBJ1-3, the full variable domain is DVKVTQSSRYLVKRTGEKVFLECVQDMDHENMFWYRQDPGLGLRLIYFSYDVKMKEKGDIPEGYSVSREKKERFSLILESASTNQTSMYLCASSFIERNTIYFGEGSWLTVV.

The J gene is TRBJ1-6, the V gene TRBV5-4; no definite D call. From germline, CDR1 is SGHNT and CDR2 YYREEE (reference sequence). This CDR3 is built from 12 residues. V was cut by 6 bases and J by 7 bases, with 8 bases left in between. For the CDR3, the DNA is TGTGCCAGCAACAAAATAAATTCACCCCTCCACTTT. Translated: CASNKINSPLHF.

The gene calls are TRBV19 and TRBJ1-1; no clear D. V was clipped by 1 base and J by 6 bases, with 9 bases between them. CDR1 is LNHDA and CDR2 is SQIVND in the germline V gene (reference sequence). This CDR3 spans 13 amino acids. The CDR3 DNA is TGTGCCAGTAGTATAGGGTTACCCGCTGAAGCTTTCTTT. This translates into CASSIGLPAEAFF.

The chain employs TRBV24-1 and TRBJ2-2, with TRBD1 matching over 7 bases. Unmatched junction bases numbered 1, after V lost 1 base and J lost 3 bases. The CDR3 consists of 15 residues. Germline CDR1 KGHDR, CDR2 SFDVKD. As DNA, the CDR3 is TGTGCCACCAGTGATTTAGGGACAGACACCGGGGAGCTGTTTTTT. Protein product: CATSDLGTDTGELFF.

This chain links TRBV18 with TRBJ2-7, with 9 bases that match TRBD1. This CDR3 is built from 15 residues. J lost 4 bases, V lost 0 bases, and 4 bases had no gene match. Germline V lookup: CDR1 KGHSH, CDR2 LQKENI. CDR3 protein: CASSPPGQGGYEQYF. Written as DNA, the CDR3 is TGTGCCAGCTCACCACCGGGACAGGGAGGGTACGAGCAGTACTTC.

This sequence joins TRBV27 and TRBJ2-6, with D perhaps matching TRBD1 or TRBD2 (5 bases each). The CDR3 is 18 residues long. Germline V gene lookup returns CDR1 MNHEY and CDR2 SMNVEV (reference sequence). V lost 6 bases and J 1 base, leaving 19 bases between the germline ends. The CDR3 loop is CASRSRPGPPSGANVLTF. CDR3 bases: TGTGCCAGCAGGTCGCGCCCGGGACCGCCTTCTGGGGCCAACGTCCTGACTTTC.

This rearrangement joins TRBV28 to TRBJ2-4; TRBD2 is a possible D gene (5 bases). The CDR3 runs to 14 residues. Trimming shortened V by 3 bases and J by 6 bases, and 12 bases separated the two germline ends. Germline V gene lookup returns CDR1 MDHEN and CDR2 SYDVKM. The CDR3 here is CASSFGIGRNIQYF. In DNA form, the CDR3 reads TGTGCCAGCAGTTTCGGAATAGGGAGAAACATTCAGTACTTC.

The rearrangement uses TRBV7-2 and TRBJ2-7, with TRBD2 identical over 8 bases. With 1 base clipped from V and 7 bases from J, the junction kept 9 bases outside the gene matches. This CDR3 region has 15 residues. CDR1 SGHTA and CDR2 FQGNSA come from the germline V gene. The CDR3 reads CASSLGTSRRIEQYF. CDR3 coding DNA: TGTGCCAGCAGCTTAGGGACTAGCAGACGTATAGAGCAGTACTTC.

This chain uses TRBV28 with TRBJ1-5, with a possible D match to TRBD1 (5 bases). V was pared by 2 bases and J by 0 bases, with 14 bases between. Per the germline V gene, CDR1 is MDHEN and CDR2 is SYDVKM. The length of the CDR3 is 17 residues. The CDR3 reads CASSLIFGAGSNQPQHF. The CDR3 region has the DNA TGTGCCAGCAGTTTAATCTTCGGGGCTGGTAGCAATCAGCCCCAGCATTTT.

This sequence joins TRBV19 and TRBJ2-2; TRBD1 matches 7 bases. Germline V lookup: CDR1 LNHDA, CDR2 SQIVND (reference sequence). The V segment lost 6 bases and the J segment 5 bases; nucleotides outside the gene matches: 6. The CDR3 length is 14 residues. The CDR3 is CASSQRGHTGELFF. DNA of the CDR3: TGTGCCAGTAGCCAGAGGGGGCATACCGGGGAGCTGTTTTTT.

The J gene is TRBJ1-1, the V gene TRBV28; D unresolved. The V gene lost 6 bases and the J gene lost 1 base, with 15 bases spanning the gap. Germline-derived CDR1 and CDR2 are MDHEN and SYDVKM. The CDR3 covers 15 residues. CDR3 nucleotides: TGTGCCAGCAGCCTAGCCTCAGAAGGGAACACTGAAGCTTTCTTT. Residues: CASSLASEGNTEAFF.

The CDR3 region has the DNA TGTGCCAGCAGCTCGGGGACTAGCGGGAGCTATGAGCAGTTCTTC. Protein sequence: CASSSGTSGSYEQFF. V is TRBV7-3 and J is TRBJ2-1, with TRBD2 matching over 14 bases. This CDR3 spans 15 amino acids. V dropped 4 bases and J dropped 8; count of bases not matched to a gene: 4. Germline V CDR1 and CDR2: SGHTA, FQGTGA.

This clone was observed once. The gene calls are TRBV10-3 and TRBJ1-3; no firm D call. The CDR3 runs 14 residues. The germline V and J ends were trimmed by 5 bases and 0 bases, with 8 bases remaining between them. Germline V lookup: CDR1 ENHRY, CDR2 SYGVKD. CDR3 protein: CAISSWSSGNTIYF. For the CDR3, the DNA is TGTGCCATCAGTTCATGGAGCTCTGGAAACACCATATATTTT.

The CDR3 bases are TGTGCCAGCAGCCTCCCTCGGATAGCGGGGGGTGCAGATACGCAGTATTTT. It specifies CASSLPRIAGGADTQYF. The gene calls are TRBV14 and TRBJ2-3, with 10 bases matching TRBD2. Germline values: CDR1 SGHDN, CDR2 FVKESK. The CDR3 sequence is 17 residues long. The junction had 11 bases not matched to a gene; V was cut back by 4 bases and J by 4 bases.

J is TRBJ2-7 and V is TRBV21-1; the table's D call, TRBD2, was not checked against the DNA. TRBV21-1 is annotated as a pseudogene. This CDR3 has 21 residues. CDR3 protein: CASSKGAWTSPLGASCDEQYF. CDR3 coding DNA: TGTGCCAGCAGCAAAGGTGCTTGGACTAGCCCCCTAGGGGCTTCCTGCGACGAGCAGTACTTC.

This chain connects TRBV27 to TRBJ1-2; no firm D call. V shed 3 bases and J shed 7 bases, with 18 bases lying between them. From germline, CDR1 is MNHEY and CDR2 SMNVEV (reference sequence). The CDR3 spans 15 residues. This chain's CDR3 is CASSFTDPGRSGYTF. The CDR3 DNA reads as TGTGCCAGCAGTTTCACCGACCCAGGACGTTCTGGCTACACCTTC.

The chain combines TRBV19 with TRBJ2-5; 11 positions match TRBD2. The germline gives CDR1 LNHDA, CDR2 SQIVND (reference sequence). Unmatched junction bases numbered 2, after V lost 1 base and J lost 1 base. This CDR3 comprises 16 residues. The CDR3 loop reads CASSIGLAGFQETQYF. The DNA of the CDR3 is TGTGCCAGTAGTATAGGACTAGCGGGGTTCCAAGAGACCCAGTACTTC.

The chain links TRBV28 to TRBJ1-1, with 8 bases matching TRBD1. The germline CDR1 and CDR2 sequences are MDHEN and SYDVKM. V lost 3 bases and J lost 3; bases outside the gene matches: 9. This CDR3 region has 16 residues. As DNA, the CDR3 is TGTGCCAGCAGTTTCCCAGCAGGGGGCGTAGACACTGAAGCTTTCTTT. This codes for CASSFPAGGVDTEAFF. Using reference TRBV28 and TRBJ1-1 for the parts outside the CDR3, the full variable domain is DVKVTQSSRYLVKRTGEKVFLECVQDMDHENMFWYRQDPGLGLRLIYFSYDVKMKEKGDIPEGYSVSREKKERFSLILESASTNQTSMYLCASSFPAGGVDTEAFFGQGTRLTVV.

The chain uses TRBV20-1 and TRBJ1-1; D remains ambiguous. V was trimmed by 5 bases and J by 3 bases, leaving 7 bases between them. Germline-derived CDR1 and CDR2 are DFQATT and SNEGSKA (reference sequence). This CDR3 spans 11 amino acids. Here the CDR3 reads CSAPDHTEAFF. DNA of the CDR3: TGCAGTGCTCCTGACCACACTGAAGCTTTCTTT.

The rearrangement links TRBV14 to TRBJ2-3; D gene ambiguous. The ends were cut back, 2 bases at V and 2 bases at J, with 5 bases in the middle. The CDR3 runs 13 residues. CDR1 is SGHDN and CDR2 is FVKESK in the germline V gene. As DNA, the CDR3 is TGTGCCAGCAGCCAACGAACCACAGATACGCAGTATTTT. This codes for CASSQRTTDTQYF.

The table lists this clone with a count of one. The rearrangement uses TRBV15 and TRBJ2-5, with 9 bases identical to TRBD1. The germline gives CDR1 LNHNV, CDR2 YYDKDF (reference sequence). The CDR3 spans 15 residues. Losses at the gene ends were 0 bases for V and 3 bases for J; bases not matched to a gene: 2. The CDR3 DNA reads TGTGCCACCAGCAGAGACCGGACAGGGGAAGAGACCCAGTACTTC. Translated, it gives CATSRDRTGEETQYF.

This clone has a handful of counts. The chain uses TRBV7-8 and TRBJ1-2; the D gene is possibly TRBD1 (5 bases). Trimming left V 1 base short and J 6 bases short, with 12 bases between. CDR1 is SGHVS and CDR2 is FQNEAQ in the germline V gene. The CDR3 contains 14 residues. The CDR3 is CASSLGVQGNGYTF. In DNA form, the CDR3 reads TGTGCCAGCAGCTTAGGCGTGCAGGGCAATGGCTACACCTTC.